The 24 T cell receptor beta chains given below trace back to one sample, sequenced in a study of long-term antiretroviral therapy in people with HIV. The assay, immunoSEQ v3.0, was run at survey level. Repertoires were generated with immunoSEQ multiplex PCR, while TCRdb's copy carries only in-frame clones and drops some. The sample includes tens of thousands of clones, 83% seen only once; the top ten take 7.9%. The sequencing used unsorted PBMCs, collected 0.4 years before starting antiretroviral therapy. The receptor set was obtained from a man younger than 35 with HIV.

The chain carries TRBV4-2 and TRBJ1-2; the D gene is possibly TRBD1 (5 bases). Germline-derived CDR1 and CDR2 are LGHNA and YNFKEQ. The V and J ends lost 0 bases and 4 bases respectively, with 18 bases between them. The CDR3 is 17 amino acids. The CDR3 bases are TGTGCCAGCAGCCAAGAACTACAGGTCCTGGGAGGCTATGGCTACACCTTC. Its protein product is CASSQELQVLGGYGYTF.

The chain has TRBV4-2 and TRBJ2-7; no reliable D call. Trimming cost V 1 base and J 6 bases, with 13 bases left between them. The CDR3 loop spans 14 amino acids. Germline CDR1 reads LGHNA; CDR2 reads YNFKEQ. The CDR3 reads CASSQGPSSPEQYF. The CDR3 DNA reads as TGTGCCAGCAGCCAAGGACCCAGTAGTCCCGAGCAGTACTTC.

This clone appeared a few times. The V call is TRBV6-5, the J call TRBJ1-1, with TRBD1 identical over 7 bases. V lost 5 bases, J lost 0 bases, and 3 bases stayed unmatched. The CDR3 is made up of 14 amino acids. Germline CDR1 reads MNHEY; CDR2 reads SVGAGI. CDR3 in amino acids: CASSLTGVNTEAFF. Here the CDR3 DNA reads TGTGCCAGCAGTCTTACAGGGGTGAACACTGAAGCTTTCTTT.

The J gene is TRBJ1-1, the V gene TRBV7-9, with D unresolved. Trimming stripped 1 base from V and 0 bases from J, with 6 bases between. The CDR3 contains 14 residues. The germline V gene encodes CDR1 SEHNR and CDR2 FQNEAQ (reference sequence). The DNA of the CDR3 is TGTGCCAGCAGCTTAGTGCCAGTGAACACTGAAGCTTTCTTT. Its translation: CASSLVPVNTEAFF.

This chain connects TRBV5-4 to TRBJ2-7; 8 positions match TRBD1. The CDR3 extends over 14 amino acids. V shed 6 bases and J 3 bases; nucleotides not matched to a gene: 8. CDR1 is SGHNT and CDR2 is YYREEE in the germline V gene (reference sequence). The CDR3 region has the DNA TGTGCCAGCAAACTACAGGGGGAAAACTACGAGCAGTACTTC. Encoded protein: CASKLQGENYEQYF.

V is TRBV11-3 and J is TRBJ2-2, with D uncertain. The germline V gene encodes CDR1 SGHNT and CDR2 YENEEA. Trimming pared 2 bases from V and 5 bases from J, leaving 6 bases between. The CDR3 length is 13 residues. This chain's CDR3 is CASSLPQTGELFF. CDR3 bases: TGTGCCAGCAGCTTACCACAAACCGGGGAGCTGTTTTTT.

The chain has TRBV7-8 and TRBJ2-2, with D uncertain. The V gene lost 1 base and the J gene lost 1 base, with 13 bases spanning the gap. The length of the CDR3 is 17 residues. Per the germline V gene, CDR1 is SGHVS and CDR2 is FQNEAQ. DNA of the CDR3: TGTGCCAGCAGCTTAGTCAGGCAGGTCAAGAACACCGGGGAGCTGTTTTTT. It specifies CASSLVRQVKNTGELFF.

This sequence joins TRBV6-6 and TRBJ1-1; no firm D call. The CDR3 totals 14 residues. From germline, CDR1 is MNHNY and CDR2 SVGAGI (reference sequence). V lost 6 bases and J lost 5, with 16 bases in between. The CDR3 protein is CASSRPEGGTEAFF. DNA for the CDR3: TGTGCCAGCAGCCGCCCCGAGGGCGGGACTGAAGCTTTCTTT.

The gene calls are TRBV7-2 and TRBJ2-2; D is ambiguous. Germline assignment: CDR1 SGHTA and CDR2 FQGNSA. V gave up 2 bases and J gave up 3 bases, with 10 bases separating them. The CDR3 has 15 residues. CDR3 amino acids: CASSLLQYDTGELFF. DNA for the CDR3: TGTGCCAGCAGCTTATTACAGTATGACACCGGGGAGCTGTTTTTT.

V usage is TRBV7-2 and J usage is TRBJ1-2; D unclear. The V and J ends lost 1 base and 2 bases respectively, with 11 bases between them. CDR3 length: 15 amino acids. The germline gives CDR1 SGHTA, CDR2 FQGNSA. The CDR3 is CASSLGRGFNYGYTF. The CDR3 nucleotides read TGTGCCAGCAGCTTAGGTCGCGGATTCAACTATGGCTACACCTTC.

The chain joins TRBV5-6 to TRBJ2-7; D gene uncertain. This CDR3 has 12 amino acids. V was shortened by 3 bases and J by 3 bases, with 7 bases between the two germline ends. Germline V gives CDR1 SGHDT, CDR2 YYEEEE. The CDR3: CASSSVFYEQYF. The CDR3 coding sequence is TGTGCCAGCAGCTCTGTATTCTACGAGCAGTACTTC. Combining the CDR3 with reference TRBV5-6 and TRBJ2-7 gives the whole variable domain DAGVTQSPTHLIKTRGQQVTLRCSPKSGHDTVSWYQQALGQGPQFIFQYYEEEERQRGNFPDRFSGHQFPNYSSELNVNALLLGDSALYLCASSSVFYEQYFGPGTRLTVT.

This chain links TRBV9 with TRBJ1-3; 10 bases are shared with TRBD1. V lost 4 bases, J lost 7 bases, and 5 bases stayed unmatched. Germline CDR1 SGDLS, CDR2 YYNGEE. CDR3 size: 14 residues. CDR3 in DNA: TGTGCCAGCAGCCGGACAGGGGGAAGGAACACCATATATTTT. It codes for CASSRTGGRNTIYF.

This clone has a handful of counts. This chain joins TRBV19 and TRBJ1-4; D gene uncertain. This CDR3 has 16 amino acids. Germline assignment: CDR1 LNHDA and CDR2 SQIVND (reference sequence). V gave up 0 bases and J gave up 4 bases, with 12 bases separating them. The chain's CDR3 is CASSIDQRRINEKLFF. The DNA for the CDR3 is TGTGCCAGTAGTATAGATCAAAGACGGATTAATGAAAAACTGTTTTTT.

V usage is TRBV6-5 and J usage is TRBJ2-7; no reliable D call. The germline V gene has CDR1 MNHEY and CDR2 SVGAGI. The CDR3 covers 16 residues. Trimming cost V 0 bases and J 3 bases, with 15 bases left between them. The DNA for the CDR3 is TGTGCCAGCAGTTACTCAGGTCGGGCAGAATACTACGAGCAGTACTTC. Its protein product is CASSYSGRAEYYEQYF.

The chain has TRBV7-2 and TRBJ2-1; 7 bases fit TRBD1. V dropped 4 bases and J dropped 4; count of bases not matched to a gene: 13. This CDR3 comprises 17 residues. The germline CDR1 and CDR2 sequences are SGHTA and FQGNSA. CDR3 in amino acids: CASSSTSLGTVYNEQFF. The DNA for the CDR3 is TGTGCCAGCAGCTCCACCAGCCTCGGGACAGTGTACAATGAGCAGTTCTTC. Together with reference TRBV7-2 and TRBJ2-1, the CDR3 gives the full variable domain: GAGVSQSPSNKVTEKGKDVELRCDPISGHTALYWYRQSLGQGLEFLIYFQGNSAPDKSGLPSDRFSAERTGGSVSTLTIQRTQQEDSAVYLCASSSTSLGTVYNEQFFGPGTRLTVL.

V and J are TRBV4-1 and TRBJ1-2; D perhaps matches TRBD1 (6 bases). CDR3 length: 14 residues. Trimming shortened V by 4 bases and J by 3 bases, and 12 bases separated the two germline ends. Germline lookup yields CDR1 MGHRA and CDR2 YSYEKL. The CDR3 coding sequence is TGCGCCAGCAGCCCGACGAGGGGGGACTATGGCTACACCTTC. This codes for CASSPTRGDYGYTF.

The chain combines TRBV6-4 with TRBJ1-2; possible D gene TRBD1, 5 bases. The CDR3 sequence is 15 residues long. Trimming shortened V by 5 bases and J by 6 bases, and 19 bases separated the two germline ends. CDR1 MRHNA and CDR2 SNTAGT come from the germline V gene. The CDR3 sequence is CASSYGGGPLDGYTF. CDR3 DNA sequence: TGTGCCAGCAGTTACGGGGGGGGACCTCTTGATGGCTACACCTTC.

CDR3 protein: CASSDLTSSKNIQYF. The CDR3 region has the DNA TGTGCCAGCAGTGATTTAACATCGTCCAAAAACATTCAGTACTTC. J is TRBJ2-4 and V is TRBV6-1; D gene uncertain. This CDR3 contains 15 residues. Germline V gene data show CDR1 as MNHNS and CDR2 as SASEGT. V lost 3 bases, J lost 2 bases, and 11 bases lay in between.

The chain joins TRBV18 to TRBJ2-7; TRBD1 matches 9 bases. The CDR3 consists of 14 residues. CDR1 and CDR2 from the germline V gene are KGHSH and LQKENI. With 2 bases clipped from V and 4 bases from J, the junction kept 3 bases outside the gene matches. The CDR3 protein is CASSPGTGWYEQYF. CDR3 bases: TGTGCCAGCTCACCAGGGACAGGGTGGTACGAGCAGTACTTC.

The chain employs TRBV16 and TRBJ2-1; 9 bases fit TRBD2. After removal of 1 base from V and 4 bases from J, the junction contained 8 bases not matched to a gene. Germline V gives CDR1 KGHSY, CDR2 FQNENV. The CDR3 length is 17 residues. The CDR3 region is CASSQYPGTSPYNEQFF. CDR3 nucleotide sequence: TGTGCCAGCAGCCAATATCCGGGGACTAGCCCGTACAATGAGCAGTTCTTC.

This clone showed up just once. This chain links TRBV10-3 with TRBJ2-1, with 10 nucleotides matching TRBD2. This CDR3 spans 20 amino acids. With 2 bases clipped from V and 4 bases from J, the junction kept 17 bases outside the gene matches. From germline, CDR1 is ENHRY and CDR2 SYGVKD. The CDR3 sequence: CAISEAGIAGGPSTYNEQFF. CDR3 coding DNA: TGTGCCATCAGTGAGGCCGGGATAGCGGGAGGTCCGAGTACATACAATGAGCAGTTCTTC.

This clone was counted once. CDR3 residues: CASSNLVKVISGANVLTF. As DNA, the CDR3 is TGTGCCAGTAGTAATCTGGTAAAGGTAATTTCTGGGGCCAACGTCCTGACTTTC. The chain is built from TRBV19 and TRBJ2-6, with D uncertain. Germline CDR1 is LNHDA and CDR2 is SQIVND (reference sequence). The V end lost 4 bases, the J end lost 1 base, and 17 bases lay between the germline ends. The CDR3 is made up of 18 amino acids.

The chain has TRBV30 and TRBJ1-2, with D possibly being TRBD1 (6 bases). The CDR3 covers 12 residues. Trimming took off 2 bases at V and 2 bases at J, with 6 bases between the two ends. Germline-derived CDR1 and CDR2 are GTSNPN and SVGIG (reference sequence). This CDR3 reads CAWSTGNYGYTF. The CDR3 DNA reads TGTGCCTGGAGTACAGGGAACTATGGCTACACCTTC.

There are a few counts of this clone. The V call is TRBV30, the J call TRBJ1-2; possibly TRBD1 for D (6 bases). The V and J ends lost 3 bases and 7 bases respectively, with 15 bases between them. This CDR3 contains 13 residues. The germline gives CDR1 GTSNPN, CDR2 SVGIG (reference sequence). The CDR3 region is CAWRRSGEPGYTF. The CDR3 bases are TGTGCCTGGAGACGATCAGGGGAGCCTGGCTACACCTTC.